This TCR beta chain stems from a study of cytomegalovirus exposure and HLA in healthy donors (dated by TCRdb to about 2017). In terms of the full investigation: In an earlier analysis of several hundred of the donors, about 260 Gb of sequence data and just under 120 million unique TCR beta sequences from about 179 million T cells were reported. About 330 gigabases of sequencing data and 70 million to 100 million unique TCR sequences made up an early release that covered around 640 HLA-typed donors. The genetic ancestry cluster associated with self-reported Caucasian donors included 81% of the approximately 430 genotyped donors. The study aimed to test whether cataloging public T cell receptors could reveal signatures of past pathogen exposure. Using immunosequencing, the study profiled T cell repertoires from around 670 subjects and related those repertoires to cytomegalovirus serostatus. In addition to the first cohort of 650 to 800 subjects, a separate validation cohort of approximately 130 different subjects was used. To predict cytomegalovirus infection status, the study brought together high-throughput TCR immunosequencing, statistical association of individual TCRs with disease status, and machine learning. In a later analysis, previously published TCR beta repertoires from 550 to 750 donors were re-analyzed and high-resolution HLA genotyping was added so that TCR occurrence patterns could be studied. Rather than using new phenotypic data, the later analysis identified candidate immune exposures from TCR beta sequences and from how often those sequences occurred across donors. In an earlier analysis of 500 to 650 of the donors, high-throughput TCR beta sequencing was used to judge whether each TCR beta V gene segment behaved as functional or pseudogenic. Alongside the repertoire data, information on donor age, sex, ethnicity and CMV serostatus was compiled. In a later genetic analysis, genome-wide SNP genotypes for about 55% of the roughly 670 donors were used, and that subset was treated as a discovery cohort. Every discovery cohort repertoire had been produced on one sequencing platform. HLA typing included class I and class II loci at four-digit resolution. Typing coverage varied by locus: about 620-630 donors for A, B, C, DRB1 and DQB1; roughly 560 for DQA1; around 610 for DPA1; around 490 for DPB1. Four or five DR-DQ haplotypes were treated as single units for association and clustering because of strong linkage in the cohort. Among roughly 370 genotyped donors of the cohort, an average of 235,054 unique TCR beta nucleotide sequences were sequenced per donor, roughly a sixth of them non-productive. Overall results and qualifications from the work: Three of the identified cytomegalovirus-associated TCR beta chains were confirmed in vitro to be specific for cytomegalovirus antigens. CMV serostatus was the only immune exposure information available for the cohort. A further reported finding was that TCR beta sequences accurately predicted the HLA-A and HLA-B alleles for most subjects in the first cohort. Assigning TCR associations to individual alleles was difficult when HLA alleles, especially DR and DQ, strongly co-occurred. A group of highly shared sequence variants was considered likely to be a technical artifact of the sequencing pipeline. A later analysis associated some 17,000 TCR beta sequences with specific HLA alleles at a false discovery rate of 0.05. A total of around 150 TCR beta chains were listed by the study as associated with cytomegalovirus. Across donors, most TCR sequences were observed very rarely, whereas some public TCRs were present in many individuals. Correlated functional status among segregating V segments might be attributable to linkage disequilibrium, but an unknown experimental factor could not be ruled out. According to the authors, the approach could potentially be generalized to other disease states and immunological phenotypes. Because some donors lacked HLA typing at each locus, the association tests relied only on the typed subset. According to a later analysis, TCR association rates differed among HLA loci, with DRB1 alleles showing the most associated TCRs and HLA-C alleles showing the fewest. According to a later analysis, most CMV-associated TCR beta chains appeared to be HLA-restricted, and the HLA associations seemed to be driven largely by CMV exposure. Only TCR beta chains were sequenced in this cohort, and the absence of alpha or paired-chain data limited detectable features. A later analysis found that HLA-associated TCR beta chains were more clonally expanded and had lower generation probabilities than equally common non-associated chains. A later genetic analysis reported fewer N-insertions in productive TCRs among donors in an Asian-associated ancestry cluster than the roughly 720-donor mean. According to a later analysis, parvovirus B19, influenza, CMV and Epstein-Barr virus appeared linked to several top co-occurrence clusters. In a later genetic analysis, a missense DCLRE1C variant was associated with V-gene and J-gene trimming of TCR beta chains, and the association was replicated in an independent cohort. Roughly uniform sequencing depth across donors was assumed in presence/absence analyses, although this assumption may not hold. In an earlier analysis of some 640 of the donors, most TCR beta V segments were observed in productive rearrangements about 90% or about 30% of the time, broadly matching IMGT annotations. Some IMGT-functional V segments, including TRBV6-2 and TRBV6-3, could not be told apart with the 87-base-pair reads, so those segments were excluded. The classifier was reported to diagnose cytomegalovirus status with high specificity and sensitivity in both the original cohort and the validation cohort. Because counts were too low, more than 15 rarely observed V segments, including chromosome 9 orphons, were left out of the earlier analysis of 500 to 750 of the donors.

The cohort comprised some 700 healthy bone marrow donors. Cohort members were all nominally healthy when sampled, although unrecorded immune exposures were likely present. The donor was CMV seronegative and was included in the group of several hundred seronegative cohort members. Every donor gave a peripheral blood sample, and the peripheral blood mononuclear cells from that sample were used for TCR beta sequencing. The Qiagen DNeasy Blood Extraction Kit was used to extract genomic DNA from the blood cell samples. Comments on this clone: What antigen it recognizes has not been identified. No clone much larger than this one lies a single base away; base qualities are absent.

The CDR3 starts with the cysteine, ends with the phenylalanine, and has 15 residues. The retained sequence is limited to the CDR3, 45 bases, with the frame set at the first base. The junction shows trimming of 3 bases on V and 1 base on J, and the gene matches do not reach 5 bases of it. The germline V gene supplies CDR1 SGHTA and CDR2 FQGNSA. Libraries were made using the immunoSEQ multiplex PCR assay. For the multiplex PCR, a mixture combining 60 forward primers for TCR Vbeta segments and 13 reverse primers for TCR Jbeta segments was used. Amplification of the CDR3 region of rearranged TCR beta genes was performed with a multiplex PCR assay on genomic DNA. The amplified TCR beta libraries were sequenced on the Illumina HiSeq System as 87-base-pair reads. The study's own analysis went as follows. In a later analysis, tens of millions of unique TCR beta chains were counted across the roughly 610 repertoires, and around 10 million of these chains were shared by at least two donors. A nearest-neighbor algorithm error-corrected the raw reads and collapsed the reads into unique sequences, merging closely related sequences to remove PCR and sequencing errors. To assign V, D and J gene segments, CDR3 sequences were aligned to IMGT reference sequences. For a sequence to be retained, at least a six-nucleotide match to both a V gene segment and a J gene segment was required. A rearrangement was called productive if the CDR3 had no stop codons and remained in frame with V and J, and every other rearrangement was called non-productive. CDR3 was defined according to IMGT convention as the region running from the second conserved V-encoded cysteine to the conserved J-encoded phenylalanine. The earlier analysis of 587 of the donors excluded sequences that lacked an unambiguous match to a single V gene segment. An earlier analysis of 450 to 650 of the donors called V segments functional above 56.7% productive rearrangements and segregating when the between-donor standard deviation exceeded 5%. A statistical classification framework was built to diagnose cytomegalovirus status from the catalog of TCR beta chain sequences. A later analysis assigned V and J genes by comparing TCR nucleotide sequences with IMGT/GENE-DB human TR gene sequences. In a later analysis, CDR3 sequences and most-parsimonious VDJ recombination scenarios were assigned using the TCRdist pipeline. In a later analysis, each TCR beta chain was defined by its CDR3 amino acid sequence together with its V-gene family, and reads without a unique V-gene family were excluded. As a way to deal with suspected cross-contamination and a sequencing artifact, a later analysis dropped nearly 600 nucleotide sequences that were highly shared and had low generation probability. For each public chain, a later analysis derived a clonal expansion index from normalized ranks of inferred template counts within each repertoire. A later analysis computed generation probabilities with a VDJ recombination model fitted to out-of-frame rearrangements, and checked the results against IGoR. Hypergeometric tests were used in a later analysis to score TCR-TCR, TCR-HLA and TCR-CMV co-occurrence, with a repertoire-size bias correction applied to the TCR pairs. To estimate false discovery rates, a later analysis permuted the HLA or CMV assignments 20 times. In a later analysis, co-occurring TCRs were grouped using DBSCAN, with TCRdist sequence similarity added in when clustering inside HLA-allele-positive subsets. Repertoires with fewer than 30,000 or more than 120,000 public chains were left out of co-occurrence clustering, as were about 5 repertoires with anomalous nucleotide sharing. The source is immuneACCESS, and TCRdb retained only in-frame sequences with V and J called. Part of the clones is not carried over; for the studies checked, unresolved V genes explain less than half of this, and the remainder is unexplained. V and J calls and clone size are as listed in that table; D and trimming were resolved from the DNA. Here the sample has approximately 140,000 clones; roughly three quarters occur a single time. The ten largest clonotypes hold nearly 5% of the sample.

This TCR was recovered from a woman in her forties or fifties in good health and CMV-seronegative. The sequencing input was PBMCs. The chain employs TRBV7-2 and TRBJ1-2, with TRBD1 matching 7 junction bases. The nucleotide sequence is given as TGTGCCAGCAGCTTGAATCCAGGGGGTAACTATGGCTACACCTTC. Its protein is CASSLNPGGNYGYTF.